These 20 T cell receptor beta chains were sequenced from one sample in a study of control samples from healthy donors and cancer patients (dated by TCRdb to about 2020). Library preparation was by the immunoSEQ multiplex PCR assay. The immuneACCESS repertoire file appears here via TCRdb, limited to in-frame rearrangements. These files lack a portion of the clones; in checked studies, under half of the deficit traces to unresolved V genes, and the cause of the others is not known. In this sample the table shows some 100,000 clones, roughly 89% of which occur a single time. About 7.8% of the sample is held by the ten biggest clonotypes. Material: blood. The source of these receptors is a man aged 30-40 years in good health.

There are a few counts of this clone. V usage is TRBV24-1 and J usage is TRBJ2-3; the match to TRBD2 covers 12 bases. From germline, CDR1 is KGHDR and CDR2 SFDVKD. V gave up 6 bases and J gave up 3 bases; unmatched junction bases: 3. The CDR3 contains 15 residues. The CDR3, as DNA: TGTGCCACCAGTCCGACTAGCGGGAGAACAGATACGCAGTATTTT. Protein product: CATSPTSGRTDTQYF.

The chain has TRBV28 and TRBJ2-1; D perhaps matches TRBD1 (6 bases). This CDR3 is built from 12 residues. CDR1 is MDHEN and CDR2 is SYDVKM in the germline V gene. Trimming removed 7 bases at V and 9 bases at J, with 13 bases between. This chain's CDR3 is CASKTGSSEQFF. CDR3 bases: TGTGCCAGCAAGACAGGTTCCAGTGAGCAGTTCTTC.

V and J are TRBV4-3 and TRBJ2-1; D may be TRBD1 (6 bases). Trimming left V 0 bases short and J 8 bases short, with 14 bases between. CDR3 size: 15 residues. Germline V gives CDR1 LGHNA, CDR2 YSLEER. CDR3 amino acids: CASSQDLSPGDEQFF. CDR3 coding DNA: TGCGCCAGCAGCCAAGATCTCTCCCCAGGGGATGAGCAGTTCTTC.

The chain recombines TRBV7-9 with TRBJ1-1; D not resolved. CDR3 size: 10 residues. Trimming removed 3 bases from V and 11 bases from J, with 7 bases in between. Germline V gives CDR1 SEHNR, CDR2 FQNEAQ (reference sequence). CDR3 nucleotides: TGTGCCAGCAGCTTTCCAAGGGCTTTCTTT. This sequence encodes CASSFPRAFF.

On this clone: Here the CDR3 omits its conserved ending phenylalanine or tryptophan, so a read error is the likely source. The chain links TRBV6-5 to TRBJ2-4; 9 bases map to TRBD1. Trimming cost V 5 bases and J 9 bases; bases outside gene matches: 8. The CDR3 spans 14 residues. The germline CDR1 and CDR2 sequences are MNHEY and SVGAGI. The CDR3 region is CASSIRTGAGIQYS. CDR3 bases: TGTGCCAGCAGTATAAGGACAGGGGCGGGCATTCAGTACTCC.

The chain is built from TRBV10-3 and TRBJ1-1; D gene unclear. Germline CDR1 reads ENHRY; CDR2 reads SYGVKD. The CDR3 is made up of 14 amino acids. Trimming removed 4 bases at V and 1 base at J, with 10 bases between. CDR3 residues: CAISGWAENTEAFF. CDR3 in DNA: TGTGCCATCAGTGGCTGGGCGGAGAACACTGAAGCTTTCTTT.

This rearrangement joins TRBV19 to TRBJ1-1, with D unclear. Deletions cut 3 bases from V and 7 bases from J, with 12 bases between. The CDR3 runs to 13 residues. Germline loops: CDR1 LNHDA, CDR2 SQIVND (reference sequence). The CDR3 DNA reads as TGTGCCAGTAGTATGGCCCAGGTTGGTGAAGCTTTCTTT. Its translation is CASSMAQVGEAFF.

The chain has TRBV5-8 and TRBJ2-1; D call uncertain. V lost 0 bases and J 8 bases, leaving 15 bases between the germline ends. The CDR3 runs to 15 residues. Germline V CDR1 and CDR2: SGHTS, YDEGEE. CDR3 bases: TGTGCCAGCAGCTTGGGACAAAATTTGTTCGATGAGCAGTTCTTC. This codes for CASSLGQNLFDEQFF.

The rearrangement links TRBV19 to TRBJ1-1, with 7 bases lining up with TRBD1. Looked up from germline, CDR1 is LNHDA and CDR2 is SQIVND (reference sequence). The CDR3 is made up of 13 amino acids. Germline trimming cut 6 bases from V and 4 bases from J; bases unmatched to any gene: 5. CDR3: CASRQGRSTEAFF. Written as DNA, the CDR3 is TGTGCCAGTAGACAGGGGAGGAGCACTGAAGCTTTCTTT.

This clone has only a few counts. The chain is built from TRBV6-4 and TRBJ2-1, with 7 bases lining up with TRBD1. Germline V CDR1 and CDR2: MRHNA, SNTAGT. The CDR3 consists of 15 residues. Losses at the gene ends were 4 bases for V and 6 bases for J; bases not matched to a gene: 9. CDR3 amino acids: CASSVNRGRSNEQFF. DNA for the CDR3: TGTGCCAGCAGTGTAAACAGGGGTAGGAGCAATGAGCAGTTCTTC.

The genes are TRBV2 and TRBJ1-2; TRBD1 matches at 10 bases. The J segment lost 8 bases and the V segment lost 6 bases, leaving 9 bases of the junction unmatched. The CDR3 spans 14 residues. Germline V gene sequence: CDR1 SNHLY, CDR2 FYNNEI. The DNA for the CDR3 is TGTGCCAGCAGCCTCGACAGGGGGCGGGGAGGCTACACCTTC. Protein product: CASSLDRGRGGYTF.

The chain couples TRBV15 to TRBJ2-7; either TRBD1 or TRBD2 may supply D (5 bases each). Germline assignment: CDR1 LNHNV and CDR2 YYDKDF (reference sequence). This CDR3 comprises 13 residues. V shed 1 base and J shed 6 bases, with 10 bases lying between them. CDR3 in amino acids: CATSRARGGEQYV. CDR3 nucleotides: TGTGCCACCAGCAGAGCGAGGGGTGGCGAGCAGTACGTC.

The chain recombines TRBV4-3 with TRBJ2-3, with 8 positions matching TRBD2. The CDR3 totals 18 residues. V was pared by 4 bases and J by 1 base, with 13 bases of the junction left unmatched. CDR1 and CDR2 (germline): LGHNA, YSLEER. CDR3 in DNA: TGCGCCAGCAGCCCCTCTCGGACGAAAGCGGGAGGCACAGATACGCAGTATTTT. This sequence encodes CASSPSRTKAGGTDTQYF.

The sample holds a few counts of this clone. The chain links TRBV18 to TRBJ1-2, with TRBD1 matching over 11 bases. The ends lost 3 bases at V and 5 bases at J; junction bases unmatched: 5. The CDR3 sequence is 15 residues long. In germline, CDR1 is KGHSH, CDR2 LQKENI. The CDR3 sequence: CASSPDRGQWYGYTF. CDR3 sequence (DNA): TGTGCCAGCTCACCGGACAGGGGGCAATGGTATGGCTACACCTTC.

CDR3 nucleotide sequence: TGTGCCTGGAGTGTAACAGGGTCTCCTAGCAATCAGCCCCAGCATTTT. Amino acid sequence: CAWSVTGSPSNQPQHF. The chain uses TRBV30 and TRBJ1-5; a possible D gene is TRBD1 (6 bases). V was clipped by 0 bases and J by 0 bases, with 12 bases between them. The length of the CDR3 is 16 residues. CDR1 GTSNPN and CDR2 SVGIG come from the germline V gene (reference sequence).

A single count supports this clone. V gene TRBV6-5 combines with J gene TRBJ1-3; D remains unclear. Germline-derived CDR1 and CDR2 are MNHEY and SVGAGI. This CDR3 contains 14 residues. Between the trimmed V and J ends, which lost 8 bases and 3 bases, there was a span of 14 bases. Here the CDR3 reads CASAPGHYGNTIYF. CDR3 coding DNA: TGTGCCAGCGCGCCGGGCCACTATGGAAACACCATATATTTT.

The rearrangement links TRBV27 to TRBJ2-7; the match to TRBD1 covers 7 bases. The V segment lost 0 bases and the J segment 1 base; nucleotides outside the gene matches: 6. CDR3 length: 16 residues. Germline V gene data show CDR1 as MNHEY and CDR2 as SMNVEV (reference sequence). This chain's CDR3 is CASSLSLAGGSYEQYF. CDR3 nucleotide sequence: TGTGCCAGCAGTTTATCGCTGGCAGGGGGTTCCTACGAGCAGTACTTC.

This chain joins TRBV6-5 and TRBJ1-6; maybe TRBD1 (5 bases). The CDR3 has 14 residues. The germline V gene has CDR1 MNHEY and CDR2 SVGAGI. Trimming shortened V by 6 bases and J by 7 bases, and 13 bases separated the two germline ends. The CDR3: CASRQGVLNSPLHF. CDR3 coding DNA: TGTGCCAGCAGGCAGGGTGTTCTCAATTCACCCCTCCACTTT.

The chain employs TRBV2 and TRBJ2-7, with 8 bases matching TRBD2. J lost 6 bases, V lost 6 bases, and 10 bases had no gene match. The CDR3 loop spans 14 amino acids. From germline, CDR1 is SNHLY and CDR2 FYNNEI. CDR3 protein: CASRGLRGGTEQYF. The CDR3 region has the DNA TGTGCCAGCAGAGGGCTTCGGGGGGGTACCGAGCAGTACTTC.

The gene calls are TRBV19 and TRBJ1-1, with TRBD1 matching over 9 bases. The ends lost 6 bases at V and 5 bases at J; junction bases unmatched: 16. CDR3 size: 17 residues. Germline CDR1 reads LNHDA; CDR2 reads SQIVND (reference sequence). The DNA of the CDR3 is TGTGCCAGTAGCTCTGGGACAGGGCTCTTACGTAGTACTGAAGCTTTCTTT. It translates to CASSSGTGLLRSTEAFF.